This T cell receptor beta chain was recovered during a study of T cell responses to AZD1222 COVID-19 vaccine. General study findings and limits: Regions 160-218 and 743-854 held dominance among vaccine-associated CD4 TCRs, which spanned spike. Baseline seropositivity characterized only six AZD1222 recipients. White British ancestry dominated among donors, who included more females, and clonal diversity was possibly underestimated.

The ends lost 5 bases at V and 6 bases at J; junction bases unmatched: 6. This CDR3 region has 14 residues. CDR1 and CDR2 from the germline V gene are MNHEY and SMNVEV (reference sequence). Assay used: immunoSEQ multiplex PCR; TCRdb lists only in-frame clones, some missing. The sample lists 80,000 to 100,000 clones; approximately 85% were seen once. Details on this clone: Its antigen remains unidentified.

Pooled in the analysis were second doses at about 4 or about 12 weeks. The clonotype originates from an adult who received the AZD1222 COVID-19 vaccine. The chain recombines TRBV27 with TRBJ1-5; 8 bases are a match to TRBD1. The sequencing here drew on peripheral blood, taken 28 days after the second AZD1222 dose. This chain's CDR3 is CASSPIDRGQPQHF. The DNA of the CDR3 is TGTGCCAGCAGTCCCATTGACAGGGGTCAGCCCCAGCATTTT.